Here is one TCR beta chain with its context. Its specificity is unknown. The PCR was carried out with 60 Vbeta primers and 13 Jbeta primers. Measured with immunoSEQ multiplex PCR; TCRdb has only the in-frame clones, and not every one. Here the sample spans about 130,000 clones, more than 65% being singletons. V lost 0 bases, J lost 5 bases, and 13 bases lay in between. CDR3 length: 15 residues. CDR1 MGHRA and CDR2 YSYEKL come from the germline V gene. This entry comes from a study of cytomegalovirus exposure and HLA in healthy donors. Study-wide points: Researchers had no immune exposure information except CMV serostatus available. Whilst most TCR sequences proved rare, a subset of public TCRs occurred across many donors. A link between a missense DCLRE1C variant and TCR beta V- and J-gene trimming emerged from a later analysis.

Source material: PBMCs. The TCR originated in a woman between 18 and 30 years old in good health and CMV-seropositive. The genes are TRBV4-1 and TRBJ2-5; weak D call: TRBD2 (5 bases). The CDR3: CASSQEGGPWETQYF. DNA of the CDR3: TGCGCCAGCAGCCAAGAAGGCGGGCCCTGGGAGACCCAGTACTTC.